The 3 T cell receptor beta chains given below trace back to one sample, sequenced in a study of identical twins. TCRdb reprocessed the 5' RACE reads via MiXCR and lists one record per CDR3 protein. The sample records approximately 630,000 distinct CDR3 sequences, around 7.5% being singletons. This same sample was also part of a study on yellow fever vaccine responses in identical twins.

Material for sequencing was PBMCs. Receptors were obtained from a woman aged 18-29 years in good health.

This clonotype has at least ten counts. The chain links TRBV24-1 to TRBJ2-5; D perhaps matches TRBD2 (5 bases). This CDR3 comprises 16 residues. CDR1 KGHDR and CDR2 SFDVKD come from the germline V gene. Trimming pared 0 bases from V and 4 bases from J, leaving 14 bases between. The CDR3 spells CATSDLSGSVRETQYF. The CDR3 DNA sequence: TGTGCCACCAGTGATTTGTCGGGGAGCGTGCGAGAGACCCAGTACTTC.

This clonotype has a count of ten or more. The chain has TRBV5-1 and TRBJ1-2, with 9 bases identical to TRBD1. There are 17 residues in the CDR3. Germline-derived CDR1 and CDR2 are SGHRS and YFSETQ. The J segment lost 0 bases and the V segment lost 7 bases, leaving 13 bases of the junction unmatched. The CDR3 DNA sequence: TGCGCCAGCGGCCCGGGACAGGGTGCCTGGGCTAACTATGGCTACACCTTC. Translating gives CASGPGQGAWANYGYTF.

This clonotype was recorded many times. The J gene is TRBJ1-2, the V gene TRBV12-3 or TRBV12-4; tentative D call: TRBD1 (6 bases). CDR3 size: 14 residues. Trimming removed 7 bases from V and 3 bases from J, with 15 bases in between. CDR3 amino acids: CASTPDRTDYGYTF. The CDR3 DNA is TGTGCCAGCACCCCCGACAGGACCGACTATGGCTACACCTTC.